This TCR beta chain is from a study of T cell responses to AZD1222 COVID-19 vaccine. Study-level findings and limits: Repertoires were sampled only after the peak T cell response. Clonal diversity was possibly underestimated; the donors were predominantly white British and more often female.

Assay used: immunoSEQ multiplex PCR; TCRdb lists only in-frame clones, some missing. The sample includes 150,000 to 200,000 clones, more than 85% of them seen just once. This clone occurred once. Its specificity is unknown. The germline V gene encodes CDR1 MGHRA and CDR2 YSYEKL. This CDR3 is built from 13 residues. The germline V and J ends were trimmed by 4 bases and 12 bases, with 18 bases remaining between them. The clonotype was recovered from an adult in good health. The J gene is TRBJ1-1, the V gene TRBV4-1; D is uncertain. The sample consisted of peripheral blood, taken on day 0 of AZD1222 vaccination. The CDR3 coding sequence is TGCGCCAGCAGCCCAGAACGTATTGCTGGGACTTTCTTT. Translated: CASSPERIAGTFF.